The 29 T cell receptor beta chains reported below all come from one sample, sequenced in a study of a mutant IDH1 vaccine in newly diagnosed glioma. Sequenced by immunoSEQ multiplex PCR; TCRdb stores in-frame clones only, minus some. In the table there are some 44,000 clones, approximately 80% of which are singletons. Time point defined: week 35, safety follow-up. Mutant IDH1 20-mer peptide, at 300 ug, made up each vaccine dose, with topical imiquimod. Their target antigens are unknown. Sequenced material: PBMCs, taken from a glioma patient whose treatment included an IDH1 peptide vaccine. These receptors all come from a woman in her fifties or sixties with glioma.

The chain couples TRBV7-2 to TRBJ2-1, with 8 bases fitting TRBD1. CDR3 length equals 15 residues. Germline assignment: CDR1 SGHTA and CDR2 FQGNSA. The J segment lost 4 bases and the V segment lost 5 bases, leaving 7 bases of the junction unmatched. The DNA for the CDR3 is TGTGCCAGCAGCGGGGGACAGGCTATATACAATGAGCAGTTCTTC. Translating it yields CASSGGQAIYNEQFF.

The chain carries TRBV19 and TRBJ2-1; D gene ambiguous. Trimming removed 5 bases at V and 6 bases at J, with 14 bases between. In germline, CDR1 is LNHDA, CDR2 SQIVND (reference sequence). The CDR3 totals 14 residues. The CDR3 DNA is TGTGCCAGTAGTCCGTGGACCGCGGTCAATGAGCAGTTCTTC. Encoded protein: CASSPWTAVNEQFF.

The genes are TRBV9 and TRBJ2-2, with D tentatively TRBD2 (6 bases). The CDR3 extends over 15 amino acids. V lost 0 bases to trimming and J lost 6 bases, with 12 bases between them. CDR1 SGDLS and CDR2 YYNGEE come from the germline V gene. CDR3 loop: CASSVGASVAGELFF. CDR3 sequence (DNA): TGTGCCAGCAGCGTAGGGGCTAGCGTGGCCGGGGAGCTGTTTTTT.

This clone was observed once. The V and J genes are TRBV18 and TRBJ1-1; unclear D gene. Trimming cost V 2 bases and J 0 bases, with 13 bases left between them. CDR1 KGHSH and CDR2 LQKENI come from the germline V gene. The CDR3 extends over 16 amino acids. Here the CDR3 reads CASSPRPGTMNTEAFF. CDR3 in DNA: TGTGCCAGCTCACCAAGGCCTGGAACAATGAACACTGAAGCTTTCTTT.

The chain has TRBV27 and TRBJ2-7; a possible D gene is TRBD1 (6 bases). Looked up from germline, CDR1 is MNHEY and CDR2 is SMNVEV (reference sequence). Deletions cut 8 bases from V and 2 bases from J, with 19 bases between. CDR3 size: 15 residues. The CDR3 reads CASRTRDTATYEQYF. The CDR3 coding sequence is TGTGCCAGCCGCACCCGGGACACCGCAACCTACGAGCAGTACTTC.

This rearrangement joins TRBV6-5 to TRBJ2-3; D is unresolved. Trimming removed 6 bases at V and 1 base at J, with 8 bases between. Germline V gene data show CDR1 as MNHEY and CDR2 as SVGAGI. There are 13 residues in the CDR3. CDR3 sequence: CASSRRGTDTQYF. In DNA form, the CDR3 reads TGTGCCAGCAGCCGCAGAGGCACAGATACGCAGTATTTT.

This rearrangement joins TRBV5-4 to TRBJ2-1; D is uncertain. Trimming removed 3 bases at V and 11 bases at J, with 15 bases between. The CDR3 totals 13 residues. Germline V gives CDR1 SGHNT, CDR2 YYREEE (reference sequence). CDR3 protein: CASSSKERKKQFF. The CDR3 nucleotides read TGTGCCAGCAGCTCCAAGGAACGGAAAAAGCAGTTCTTC.

The rearrangement joins TRBV20-1 to TRBJ1-1; maybe TRBD1 (5 bases). The germline V and J ends were trimmed by 1 base and 7 bases, with 7 bases remaining between them. CDR3 length equals 11 residues. Germline CDR1 and CDR2: DFQATT and SNEGSKA (reference sequence). CDR3 sequence: CSARGQIEAFF. In nucleotides, the CDR3 is TGCAGTGCTAGAGGACAGATTGAAGCTTTCTTT.

This clone has only a few counts. A junction end diverges from the germline sequence, so it may reflect a read error. The chain combines TRBV5-6 with TRBJ2-7; D is perhaps TRBD1 or TRBD2 (5 bases each). Germline CDR1 is SGHDT and CDR2 is YYEEEE. The CDR3 sequence is 14 residues long. In DNA, the CDR3 is TGTGCCAGCAACTTGGGGACCCGGGCTGCCCGGCAGTACTTC. Residues: CASNLGTRAARQYF.

The rearrangement joins TRBV27 to TRBJ2-2, with 15 bases fitting TRBD2. The CDR3 contains 20 residues. V trimming: 3 bases; J trimming: 4 bases; junction bases outside the gene matches: 12. Germline V gives CDR1 MNHEY, CDR2 SMNVEV (reference sequence). CDR3 sequence reads: CASSFLLGLAGGQGTGELFF. For the CDR3, the DNA is TGTGCCAGCAGTTTCCTACTGGGACTAGCGGGGGGCCAGGGCACCGGGGAGCTGTTTTTT.

The chain employs TRBV29-1 and TRBJ2-2, with TRBD1 as a possible D gene (5 bases). V dropped 4 bases and J dropped 4 bases, with 10 bases sitting between them. This CDR3 is built from 13 residues. Germline V lookup: CDR1 SQVTM, CDR2 ANQGSEA. The CDR3 bases are TGCAGCGTTGTCAGGGTAGGCACCGGGGAGCTGTTTTTT. This sequence encodes CSVVRVGTGELFF.

The chain uses TRBV6-6 and TRBJ2-7, with 7 bases fitting TRBD1. Germline V lookup: CDR1 MNHNY, CDR2 SVGAGI (reference sequence). The CDR3 is 15 residues long. The trim removed 2 bases at V and 2 bases at J, leaving 6 bases unmatched. CDR3 DNA: TGTGCCAGCAGTTACCCTCGACAGGGCGCCTACGAGCAGTACTTC. Translation: CASSYPRQGAYEQYF.

The J gene is TRBJ1-4, the V gene TRBV12-5; D gene uncertain. The CDR3 consists of 14 residues. The V end was cut by 6 bases, the J end by 5 bases, with 13 bases between. Germline assignment: CDR1 LGHNT and CDR2 FRNRAP. The CDR3 loop is CASGQPGQNEKLFF. In DNA form, the CDR3 reads TGTGCTAGTGGCCAACCAGGCCAGAATGAAAAACTGTTTTTT.

The chain has TRBV2 and TRBJ1-6; D gene ambiguous. The V gene's germline CDR1 is SNHLY and CDR2 FYNNEI. CDR3 size: 13 residues. Between the trimmed V and J ends, which lost 10 bases and 8 bases, there was a span of 15 bases. CDR3 nucleotide sequence: TGTGCCACCAGAACAGAGGTGGATTCACCCCTCCACTTT. Translated, it gives CATRTEVDSPLHF.

The rearrangement links TRBV6-5 to TRBJ1-4; the match to TRBD1 covers 7 bases. Germline V gene sequence: CDR1 MNHEY, CDR2 SVGAGI. Losses at the gene ends were 5 bases for V and 10 bases for J; bases not matched to a gene: 7. This CDR3 is 13 amino acids long. The CDR3 DNA follows: TGTGCCAGCAGTCCAGCAGGGGGAGGAAAACTGTTTTTT. This sequence encodes CASSPAGGGKLFF.

V is TRBV15 and J is TRBJ2-1; TRBD2 matches at 7 bases. V was pared by 5 bases and J by 3 bases, with 10 bases of the junction left unmatched. The length of the CDR3 is 16 residues. Germline CDR1 and CDR2: LNHNV and YYDKDF (reference sequence). The CDR3 loop reads CATSPGTGGIYNEQFF. DNA for the CDR3: TGTGCCACCAGCCCCGGGACGGGGGGAATCTACAATGAGCAGTTCTTC. The full variable domain, its missing parts supplied by reference TRBV15 and TRBJ2-1, is DAMVIQNPRYQVTQFGKPVTLSCSQTLNHNVMYWYQQKSSQAPKLLFHYYDKDFNNEADTPDNFQSRRPNTSFCFLDIRSPGLGDTAMYLCATSPGTGGIYNEQFFGPGTRLTVL.

This rearrangement joins TRBV25-1 to TRBJ1-3, with no clear D. This CDR3 has 14 residues. Trimming pared 6 bases from V and 4 bases from J, leaving 13 bases between. Germline lookup yields CDR1 MGHDK and CDR2 SYGVNS. CDR3: CASSFGGYGNTIYF. In DNA form, the CDR3 reads TGTGCCAGCAGCTTCGGCGGGTACGGAAACACCATATATTTT.

J is TRBJ2-5 and V is TRBV10-1; 10 bases map to TRBD1. After removal of 6 bases from V and 5 bases from J, the junction contained 3 bases not matched to a gene. This CDR3 is built from 13 residues. Per germline, CDR1 WNHNN and CDR2 SYGVQD (reference sequence). Written as DNA, the CDR3 is TGCGCCAGCAGCGGACAGGGGGAGGAGACCCAGTACTTC. Its translation is CASSGQGEETQYF.

The chain combines TRBV5-1 with TRBJ2-7; 8 nucleotides agree with TRBD2. The V and J ends lost 4 bases and 2 bases, in that order; junction bases with no gene match: 5. Germline CDR1 SGHRS, CDR2 YFSETQ. The CDR3 is 14 amino acids. CDR3 sequence reads: CASSLPGGAYEQYF. The CDR3 nucleotides are TGCGCCAGCAGCCTCCCCGGGGGGGCCTACGAGCAGTACTTC. Drawing the rest from reference TRBV5-1 and TRBJ2-7, the complete variable domain is KAGVTQTPRYLIKTRGQQVTLSCSPISGHRSVSWYQQTPGQGLQFLFEYFSETQRNKGNFPGRFSGRQFSNSRSEMNVSTLELGDSALYLCASSLPGGAYEQYFGPGTRLTVT.

The count of this clone is one. J is TRBJ2-2 and V is TRBV9; a weak D match, TRBD2 (6 bases). Germline CDR1 reads SGDLS; CDR2 reads YYNGEE. Trimming took off 0 bases at V and 0 bases at J, with 9 bases between the two ends. The CDR3 contains 16 residues. The CDR3 nucleotides read TGTGCCAGCAGCGTAGCTTCGGGGGCGAACACCGGGGAGCTGTTTTTT. This codes for CASSVASGANTGELFF.

The chain links TRBV2 to TRBJ1-2, with D tentatively TRBD1 (6 bases). The germline V and J ends were trimmed by 5 bases and 4 bases, with 17 bases remaining between them. The CDR3 length is 15 residues. Germline assignment: CDR1 SNHLY and CDR2 FYNNEI. The CDR3 coding sequence is TGTGCCAGCAGTCAGGGGCCAGGATCGAGCTATGGCTACACCTTC. Translated: CASSQGPGSSYGYTF.

The chain carries TRBV5-4 and TRBJ2-7; 7 bases line up with TRBD2. Germline V gene lookup returns CDR1 SGHNT and CDR2 YYREEE (reference sequence). Losses at the gene ends were 4 bases for V and 6 bases for J; bases not matched to a gene: 7. The CDR3 consists of 13 residues. CDR3 nucleotide sequence: TGTGCCAGCAGCCCGACGGGGGGAATCGAGCAGTACTTC. This gives the protein CASSPTGGIEQYF.

The rearrangement uses TRBV5-6 and TRBJ2-7; D might be TRBD2 (7 bases). Germline V gene lookup returns CDR1 SGHDT and CDR2 YYEEEE. The CDR3 spans 13 residues. The ends were cut back, 1 base at V and 6 bases at J, with 11 bases in the middle. The CDR3, as DNA: TGTGCCAGCAGCTTGAGGGCGGGGGCCGAGCAGTACTTC. Translating it yields CASSLRAGAEQYF.

The V and J genes are TRBV27 and TRBJ1-2, with D uncertain. The CDR3 loop spans 12 amino acids. Germline V gene lookup returns CDR1 MNHEY and CDR2 SMNVEV (reference sequence). The ends were cut back, 2 bases at V and 7 bases at J, with 8 bases in the middle. The CDR3: CASSLSGSGYTF. CDR3 nucleotide sequence: TGTGCCAGCAGTTTAAGCGGGAGTGGCTACACCTTC.

The J gene is TRBJ2-7, the V gene TRBV9, with 7 bases fitting TRBD2. J lost 0 bases, V lost 3 bases, and 15 bases had no gene match. Germline CDR1 SGDLS, CDR2 YYNGEE. This CDR3 is built from 18 residues. The CDR3 protein is CASSEGQPGTTISYEQYF. DNA for the CDR3: TGTGCCAGCAGCGAGGGGCAACCGGGGACTACCATCTCCTACGAGCAGTACTTC.

The V call is TRBV5-1, the J call TRBJ1-4; D is possibly TRBD1 (6 bases). CDR3 length: 15 residues. Germline CDR1 reads SGHRS; CDR2 reads YFSETQ. Trimming took off 4 bases at V and 4 bases at J, with 14 bases between the two ends. The CDR3 here is CASSRWGAVNEKLFF. The CDR3 DNA reads as TGCGCCAGCAGCCGTTGGGGGGCAGTTAATGAAAAACTGTTTTTT.

V usage is TRBV5-6 and J usage is TRBJ1-2; possibly TRBD1 for D (6 bases). The CDR3 length is 14 residues. The V and J ends lost 0 bases and 5 bases respectively, with 11 bases between them. The V gene's germline CDR1 is SGHDT and CDR2 YYEEEE. The CDR3 DNA reads TGTGCCAGCAGCTTGGTTTCAGGGGAATATGGCTACACCTTC. Translated, it gives CASSLVSGEYGYTF. The full variable domain, its missing parts supplied by reference TRBV5-6 and TRBJ1-2, is DAGVTQSPTHLIKTRGQQVTLRCSPKSGHDTVSWYQQALGQGPQFIFQYYEEEERQRGNFPDRFSGHQFPNYSSELNVNALLLGDSALYLCASSLVSGEYGYTFGSGTRLTVV.

This chain joins TRBV7-9 and TRBJ1-1; possible D gene TRBD1, 6 bases. In germline, CDR1 is SEHNR, CDR2 FQNEAQ (reference sequence). CDR3 length equals 15 residues. The V and J ends lost 0 bases and 2 bases respectively, with 10 bases between them. The CDR3 coding sequence is TGTGCCAGCAGCTTAGCAAAGGACAGTAACACTGAAGCTTTCTTT. This sequence encodes CASSLAKDSNTEAFF.

The chain recombines TRBV29-1 with TRBJ1-5, with 7 bases aligning to TRBD1. This CDR3 has 14 amino acids. Germline assignment: CDR1 SQVTM and CDR2 ANQGSEA. Germline trimming cut 7 bases from V and 0 bases from J; bases unmatched to any gene: 6. CDR3 in amino acids: CSARQGGSNQPQHF. The CDR3 bases are TGCAGCGCTAGACAGGGTGGTAGCAATCAGCCCCAGCATTTT.